This T cell receptor (beta chain) comes out of a study of T cells in women clearing cervical HPV infection. Overall study context: No precancer developed; the control's incident HPV16 infection cleared within 12 months. Study results and limitations: TRBV6-7 abundance was lower in cases than controls (around 0.1% versus 0.15%).

All participants had a single incident cervical HPV16 infection, and prevalent HPV16 infections were excluded. Assay used: immunoSEQ multiplex PCR; TCRdb lists only in-frame clones, some missing. The sample table includes about 32,000 clones. In the case of this clone: What it binds is not known. The read comes to an end 3 residues before the CDR3 does, leaving the germline J gene to fill in the end.

The trim removed 3 bases at V and 3 bases at J, leaving 7 bases unmatched. The CDR3 extends over 15 amino acids. CDR1 is GTSNPN, CDR2 SVGIG, per germline (reference sequence). The rearrangement links TRBV30 to TRBJ2-3, with 9 positions matching TRBD1. Sequencing was done on a sample of blood buffy coat. The sequence derives from a woman aged 18 to 75 with a cervical HPV16 infection that either progressed to CIN3+ or cleared (not recorded which). The CDR3 here is CAWSAPGQGTDTQYF. The sequenced part of the CDR3 DNA is TGTGCCTGGAGCGCCCCCGGACAGGGGACAGATACG. The full variable domain, its missing parts supplied by reference TRBV30 and TRBJ2-3, is SQTIHQWPATLVQPVGSPLSLECTVEGTSNPNLYWYRQAAGRGLQLLFYSVGIGQISSEVPQNLSASRPQDRQFILSSKKLLLSDSGFYLCAWSAPGQGTDTQYFGPGTRLTVL.